This T cell receptor (beta chain) originates from a study of T cells in women clearing cervical HPV infection. Comments on this clone: The observed sequence ends 3 residues before the CDR3 terminus, with the missing tail filled in from the germline J gene.

Repertoires were generated with immunoSEQ multiplex PCR, while TCRdb's copy carries only in-frame clones and drops some. This table lists roughly 38,000 clones. Germline V gene lookup returns CDR1 SGHVS and CDR2 FNYEAQ. J was trimmed by 4 bases and V by 1 base; bases with no gene match: 10. The CDR3 is 17 amino acids. The V gene is TRBV7-6, the J gene TRBJ1-1, with 9 bases that match TRBD1. Sequencing input: blood buffy coat. The clonotype originates from a woman between 18 and 69 years old with a cervical HPV16 infection that either progressed to CIN3+ or cleared (not recorded which). CDR3: CASSLDPPGTGRTEAFF. CDR3 bases read: TGTGCCAGCAGCTTAGACCCCCCCGGGACAGGGCGCACTGAA. Looking up the rest from reference TRBV7-6 and TRBJ1-1 gives the full variable domain: GAGVSQSPRYKVTKRGQDVALRCDPISGHVSLYWYRQALGQGPEFLTYFNYEAQQDKSGLPNDRFSAERPEGSISTLTIQRTEQRDSAMYRCASSLDPPGTGRTEAFFGQGTRLTVV.